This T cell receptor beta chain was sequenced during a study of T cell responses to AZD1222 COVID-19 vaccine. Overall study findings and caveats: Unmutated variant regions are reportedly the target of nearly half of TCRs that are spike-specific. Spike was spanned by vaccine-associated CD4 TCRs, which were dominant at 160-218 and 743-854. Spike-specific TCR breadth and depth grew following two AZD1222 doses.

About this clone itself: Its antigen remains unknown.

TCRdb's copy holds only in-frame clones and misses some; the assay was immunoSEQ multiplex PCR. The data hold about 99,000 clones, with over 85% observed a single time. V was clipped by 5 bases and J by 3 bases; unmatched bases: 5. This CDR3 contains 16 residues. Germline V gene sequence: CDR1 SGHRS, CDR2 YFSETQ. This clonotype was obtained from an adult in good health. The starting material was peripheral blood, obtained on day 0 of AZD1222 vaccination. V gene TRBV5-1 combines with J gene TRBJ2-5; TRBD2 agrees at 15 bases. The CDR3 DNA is TGCGCCAGCAGACCCGGACTAGCGGGAGGGGAAGAGACCCAGTACTTC. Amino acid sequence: CASRPGLAGGEETQYF.